This T cell receptor (beta chain) is from a study of PD-1 blockade in classical Hodgkin lymphoma. Study findings and constraints: No one has yet defined what causes the repertoire differences, which may be disease activity or prior therapy. When set against healthy donors, newly diagnosed patients were reported to show lower baseline TCR diversity. Complete responders started with a diversity level that resembled newly diagnosed patients at baseline. TCR diversity rose significantly by C4D1 in CD4+ but not CD8+ cells.

Sequencing used immunoSEQ multiplex PCR; TCRdb keeps in-frame clones, though not all of them. This sample carries 35,000 to 45,000 clones, over 55% of them seen once, and the ten largest clones take approximately 3%. The patients all showed relapse after autologous stem cell transplantation, while their brentuximab vedotin exposure varied. CDR1 SGHNT and CDR2 YYREEE come from the germline V gene (reference sequence). With V trimmed by 2 bases and J by 0 bases, 3 bases remained unmatched. This CDR3 has 15 residues. Comments on this clone: Antigen specificity is unknown.

The TCR originated in a human donor with classical Hodgkin lymphoma. The gene calls are TRBV5-4 and TRBJ1-1; 8 nucleotides align to TRBD1. Sample: peripheral blood mononuclear cells (PBMCs), taken at baseline. CDR3: CASSFWDRLNTEAFF. The DNA for the CDR3 is TGTGCCAGCAGCTTTTGGGACAGGCTGAACACTGAAGCTTTCTTT.